The clone carrying this T cell receptor (beta chain) has just one count. The sample originates from a study of blood T cell repertoires in COVID-19. Study context: Acute and convalescent COVID-19 samples came from the United States, Italy and Spain.

The CDR3 sequence is 13 residues long. V lost 6 bases to trimming and J lost 5 bases, with 14 bases between them. The V gene's germline CDR1 is KGHSH and CDR2 LQKENI. In the authors' workflow: Amplifying reference gene primers gave estimates of nucleated cell counts. Data came from immunoSEQ multiplex PCR; TCRdb stores just in-frame clones and leaves some out. V, J and clone size reflect that table, while D and trimming were determined from the DNA. The table lists some 320,000 clones, around 90% of them singletons, with approximately 5.2% in the top ten. Participants were aged roughly 18 to 89 years, lived in around 22 US areas, and enrolled virtually.

Sequencing was performed on PBMCs or T cells enriched from blood (not recorded which). This rearrangement joins TRBV18 to TRBJ2-7, with D possibly TRBD1 on 5 matching bases. This clonotype was sampled from a man aged 60 to 75 who had recovered from COVID-19. The CDR3 here is CASSPDSANEQYF. The DNA of the CDR3 is TGTGCCAGCTCTCCCGACAGCGCCAACGAGCAGTACTTC.